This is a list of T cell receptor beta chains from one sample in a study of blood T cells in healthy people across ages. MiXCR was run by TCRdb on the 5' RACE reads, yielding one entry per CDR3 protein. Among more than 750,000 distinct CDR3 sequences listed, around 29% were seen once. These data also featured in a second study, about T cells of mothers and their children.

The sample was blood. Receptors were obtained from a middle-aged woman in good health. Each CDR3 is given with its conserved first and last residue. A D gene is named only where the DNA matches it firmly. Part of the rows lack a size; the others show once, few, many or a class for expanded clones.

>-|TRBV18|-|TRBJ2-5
TGTGCCAGCTCACCAAGTAATCAGGCCCAGTACTTC
CASSPSNQAQYF
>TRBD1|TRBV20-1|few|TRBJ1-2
TGCAGTGCTAGCGACAGGGGAAGCTATGGCTACACCTTC
CSASDRGSYGYTF
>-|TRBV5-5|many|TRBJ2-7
TGTGCCAGCAGCTTGGATGCAGACCCCTACGAGCAGTACTTC
CASSLDADPYEQYF
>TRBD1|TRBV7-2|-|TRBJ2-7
TGTGCCAGCAGCGGACAGGGAACCGTAGGCGAGCAGTACTTC
CASSGQGTVGEQYF
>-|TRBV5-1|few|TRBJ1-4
TGCGCCAGCAGCTTAGGACACAATGAAAAACTGTTTTTT
CASSLGHNEKLFF
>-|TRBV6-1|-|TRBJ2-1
TGTGCCAGCAGTAAAGGGGTATACACCGGGATCGATGAGCAGTTCTTC
CASSKGVYTGIDEQFF
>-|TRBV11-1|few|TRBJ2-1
TGTGCCAGCCGCCACGATGGGGGGGCTGGCTCCTACAATGGGCAGTTCTTC
CASRHDGGAGSYNGQFF
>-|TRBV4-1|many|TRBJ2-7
TGCGCCAGCAGCCAAGATTTTGTCCCCTACTACGAGCAGTACTTC
CASSQDFVPYYEQYF
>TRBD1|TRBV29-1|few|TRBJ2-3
TGCAGCGCAGACAGGGGAGACACAGATACGCAGTATTTT
CSADRGDTDTQYF
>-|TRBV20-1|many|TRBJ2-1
TGCAGTGCTAGAGAGGACTTGAGCTCCTACAATGAGCAGTTCTTC
CSAREDLSSYNEQFF
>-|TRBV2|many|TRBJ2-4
TGTGCCAGCAGTGTGACGGGGATAGCCAAAAACATTCAGTACTTC
CASSVTGIAKNIQYF